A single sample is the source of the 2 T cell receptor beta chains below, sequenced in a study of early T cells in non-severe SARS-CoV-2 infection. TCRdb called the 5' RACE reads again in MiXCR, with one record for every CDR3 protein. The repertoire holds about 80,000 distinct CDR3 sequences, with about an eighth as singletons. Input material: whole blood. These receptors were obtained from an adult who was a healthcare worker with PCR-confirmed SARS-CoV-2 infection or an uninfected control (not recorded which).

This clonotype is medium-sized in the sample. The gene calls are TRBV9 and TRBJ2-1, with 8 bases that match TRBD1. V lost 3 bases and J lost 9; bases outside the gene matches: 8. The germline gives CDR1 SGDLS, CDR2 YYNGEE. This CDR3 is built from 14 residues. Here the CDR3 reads CASSARTGNSEQFF. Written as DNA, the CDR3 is TGTGCCAGCAGCGCACGGACAGGGAACAGTGAGCAGTTCTTC.

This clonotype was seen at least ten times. The CDR3 DNA is TGCAGCGCCCCCTCTACCCGGAGGTACAATGAGCAGTTCTTC. Protein product: CSAPSTRRYNEQFF. This chain joins TRBV29-1 and TRBJ2-1, with D possibly being TRBD2 (5 bases). Trimming cost V 7 bases and J 4 bases, with 17 bases left between them. Germline V gives CDR1 SQVTM, CDR2 ANQGSEA. The CDR3 runs to 14 residues.